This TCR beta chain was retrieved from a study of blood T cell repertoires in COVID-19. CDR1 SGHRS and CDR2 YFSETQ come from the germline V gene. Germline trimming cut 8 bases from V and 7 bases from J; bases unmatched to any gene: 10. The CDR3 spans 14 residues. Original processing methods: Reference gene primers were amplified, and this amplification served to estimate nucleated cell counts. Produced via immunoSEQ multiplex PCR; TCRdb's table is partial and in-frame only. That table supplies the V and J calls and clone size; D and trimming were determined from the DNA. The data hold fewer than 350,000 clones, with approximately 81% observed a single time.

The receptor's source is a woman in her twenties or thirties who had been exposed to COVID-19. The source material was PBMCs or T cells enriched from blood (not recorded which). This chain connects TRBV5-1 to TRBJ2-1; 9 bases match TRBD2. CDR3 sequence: CASGGGAPGNEQFF. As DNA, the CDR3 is TGCGCCAGTGGCGGGGGGGCGCCTGGGAATGAGCAGTTCTTC. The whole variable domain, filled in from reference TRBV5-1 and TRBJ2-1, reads KAGVTQTPRYLIKTRGQQVTLSCSPISGHRSVSWYQQTPGQGLQFLFEYFSETQRNKGNFPGRFSGRQFSNSRSEMNVSTLELGDSALYLCASGGGAPGNEQFFGPGTRLTVL.